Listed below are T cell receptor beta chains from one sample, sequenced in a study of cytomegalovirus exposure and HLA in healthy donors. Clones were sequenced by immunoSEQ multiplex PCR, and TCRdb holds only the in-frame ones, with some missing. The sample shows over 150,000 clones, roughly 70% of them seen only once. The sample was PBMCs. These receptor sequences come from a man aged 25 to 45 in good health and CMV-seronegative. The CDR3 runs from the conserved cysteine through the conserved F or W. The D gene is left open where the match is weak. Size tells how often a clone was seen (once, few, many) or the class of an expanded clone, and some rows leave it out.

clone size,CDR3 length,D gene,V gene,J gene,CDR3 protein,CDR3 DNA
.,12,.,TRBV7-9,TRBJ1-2,CASSWGDRGYTF,TGTGCCAGCAGCTGGGGGGACCGGGGCTACACCTTC
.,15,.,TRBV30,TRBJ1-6,CAWSVGRGFNSPLHF,TGTGCCTGGAGTGTAGGAAGAGGCTTTAATTCACCCCTCCACTTT
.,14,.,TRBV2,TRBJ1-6,CASSSGLTRQTLNF,TGTGCCAGCAGCTCAGGCCTCACCCGGCAGACCCTCAACTTT
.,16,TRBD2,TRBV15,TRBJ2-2,CATSGTSGANTGELFF,TGTGCCACCAGCGGGACTAGTGGCGCGAACACCGGGGAGCTGTTTTTT
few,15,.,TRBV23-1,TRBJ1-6,CASSLQGSENSPLHF,TGCGCCAGCAGCCTCCAGGGGTCAGAGAATTCACCCCTCCACTTT
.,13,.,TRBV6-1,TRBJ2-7,CASSDSPQGWQYF,TGTGCCAGCAGTGATTCCCCACAGGGTTGGCAGTACTTC
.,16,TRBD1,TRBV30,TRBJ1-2,CAWSEGQGISAYGYTF,TGTGCCTGGAGTGAGGGACAGGGGATAAGTGCCTATGGCTACACCTTC
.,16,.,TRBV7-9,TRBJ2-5,CASSLMGGSGGETQYF,TGTGCCAGCAGCTTAATGGGGGGCTCCGGGGGGGAGACCCAGTACTTC
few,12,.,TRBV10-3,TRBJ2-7,CAITPGSSEQYF,TGTGCCATCACCCCTGGCAGTTCCGAGCAGTACTTC
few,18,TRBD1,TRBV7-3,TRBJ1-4,CASNQPGQGLFFGEKLFF,TGTGCCAGCAACCAACCGGGACAGGGATTATTTTTTGGTGAAAAACTGTTTTTT